This section outlines one T cell receptor (beta chain) sequence together with its context. Naive CD8 populations comprised CD45RO-negative cells positively selected for CCR7, excluding terminally differentiated effector memory CD45RA+ cells. Nashville, Tennessee was home to all donors, who were Caucasian adults. The sample is drawn from a study of shared clonotypes between healthy human individuals. CDR3 size: 11 residues. Germline-derived CDR1 and CDR2 are SQVTM and ANQGSEA. V lost 5 bases and J 5 bases, leaving 7 bases between the germline ends. Libraries were prepared by immunoSEQ multiplex PCR; TCRdb keeps only in-frame clonotypes and omits some of them. In the table there are 550,000 to 600,000 clones, more than 95% of which are singletons.

The specimen sequenced was naive CD8+ T cells sorted from blood. This chain connects TRBV29-1 to TRBJ2-1, with D uncertain. This sequence was found in a man aged 30-40 years in good health. CDR3 sequence (DNA): TGCAGCGTTTCACCCCACAATGAGCAGTTCTTC. Its translation: CSVSPHNEQFF.